What follows describes a single T cell receptor (beta chain). These data belong to a study of blood T cell repertoires in COVID-19. Germline V gives CDR1 MGHRA, CDR2 YSYEKL. Trimming pared 4 bases from V and 6 bases from J, leaving 16 bases between. There are 15 residues in the CDR3. In the authors' methods: Reference gene primer amplification yielded estimated nucleated cell counts. Generated by immunoSEQ multiplex PCR, the TCRdb table keeps only in-frame clones and is missing some. That table gives V, J and clone size, and the DNA gave D and trimming. The sample lists 180,000 or so clones, over 65% seen once, with approximately 4.4% in the top ten. The cohort comprised adults aged roughly 18 to 95 years residing in 20 to 25 US areas. Participant reports of clinical history set cohort assignment. Recovered status applied to Cohort 3 donors who had two consecutive negative PCRs. It also applied to those with clearance or with symptom resolution.

Material: PBMCs or T cells enriched from blood (not recorded which). This receptor was taken from a woman between 50 and 59 years old who had recovered from COVID-19. The chain employs TRBV4-1 and TRBJ2-1; D is perhaps TRBD2 (6 bases). Here the CDR3 DNA reads TGCGCCAGCAGCCTTTCAGGAGGGGCCCCCAATGAGCAGTTCTTC. Encoded protein: CASSLSGGAPNEQFF.